One TCR beta chain is described in this entry. Its cognate antigen is unknown. At one boundary the junction diverges from the germline segment, which might be a read error. The entry originates in a study of T cells in Graves' hyperthyroidism and ophthalmopathy. Study overall: Peripheral blood was obtained at initial diagnosis, preceding any treatment.

Study-wide points: Model predictions of ophthalmopathy came a median roughly 6.4 months before onset.

From RNA transcripts, TCR beta CDR3 regions were amplified. HTBI primers were used for first-round RT-PCR of the TCR CDR3. Each CDR3 protein gets one entry after TCRdb re-called the multiplex PCR reads with MiXCR. The table lists about 500,000 distinct CDR3 sequences, under 15% of them singletons, with around 17% in the top ten. Germline loops: CDR1 SEHNR, CDR2 FQNEAQ (reference sequence). There are 14 residues in the CDR3. The receptor was derived from a woman in her late teens or twenties with Graves' hyperthyroidism. The chain combines TRBV7-9 with TRBJ2-2; possibly TRBD1 or TRBD2 for D (6 bases each). Sequencing was performed on blood. The CDR3 nucleotides read TGTGCCAGCAGCTCACAGGGAAACACCGGGGGGCTGTTTTTT. Translating gives CASSSQGNTGGLFF. The whole variable domain, remainder taken from reference TRBV7-9 and TRBJ2-2, is DTGVSQNPRHKITKRGQNVTFRCDPISEHNRLYWYRQTLGQGPEFLTYFQNEAQLEKSRLLSDRFSAERPKGSFSTLEIQRTEQGDSAMYLCASSSQGNTGGLFFGEGSRLTVL.